These T cell receptor beta chains were read from a single sample in a study of blood T cell repertoires in COVID-19. Sequencing was performed with immunoSEQ multiplex PCR; in TCRdb, only in-frame clones are kept and a portion is missing. The sample records around 100,000 clones, roughly 90% being singletons. The sequencing input was peripheral blood. These receptor sequences come from an elderly woman in a cohort sampled during active COVID-19. The CDR3 runs from the conserved cysteine through the conserved F or W. A D gene is named only where the DNA matches it firmly. For some rows the clone size is stated as once, few or many, or as a class when expanded; others skip it.

D	size	J	V	CDR3	DNA
NA	NA	TRBJ1-2	TRBV7-9	CASSDGGTGPF	TGTGCCAGCAGCGACGGTGGCACAGGGCCCTTC
NA	NA	TRBJ2-1	TRBV11-1	CASSLKLSREDEQFF	TGTGCCAGCAGCTTAAAGTTGTCGCGGGAAGATGAGCAGTTCTTC
NA	NA	TRBJ2-7	TRBV30	CAWTQTRYEQYF	TGTGCCTGGACACAGACACGCTACGAGCAGTACTTC
TRBD1	NA	TRBJ1-1	TRBV18	CASSPSTGEAFF	TGTGCCAGCTCACCCTCGACAGGGGAAGCTTTCTTT
NA	NA	TRBJ2-6	TRBV4-1	CASSQKDYASSGANVLTF	TGCGCCAGCAGCCAAAAGGACTATGCCAGCAGTGGGGCCAACGTCCTGACTTTC
NA	NA	TRBJ2-1	TRBV7-9	CATGGLRNEQFF	TGTGCCACCGGCGGTCTAAGGAATGAGCAGTTCTTC
TRBD2	once	TRBJ2-1	TRBV28	CASSLRGLINEQFF	TGTGCCAGCAGTTTAAGGGGACTAATCAATGAGCAGTTCTTC
NA	NA	TRBJ2-2	TRBV10-1	CASSESGRDVGELFF	TGCGCCAGCAGTGAGTCCGGCAGGGATGTCGGGGAGCTGTTTTTT
NA	NA	TRBJ1-1	TRBV10-2	CASSDGTQVNTEAFF	TGCGCCAGCAGTGATGGGACACAAGTAAACACTGAAGCTTTCTTT
NA	NA	TRBJ1-1	TRBV5-1	CASSLLTSGSAEAFF	TGCGCCAGCAGCCTTTTGACATCCGGTAGCGCTGAAGCTTTCTTT
TRBD2	NA	TRBJ2-1	TRBV10-1	CASTGLGRGEQFF	TGCGCCAGCACCGGACTAGGGCGCGGTGAGCAGTTCTTC
NA	NA	TRBJ1-1	TRBV18	CASSPSRVVNTEAFF	TGTGCCAGCTCACCATCCCGGGTTGTGAACACTGAAGCTTTCTTT
TRBD2	NA	TRBJ2-1	TRBV5-1	CASSYEIETSRHRQFF	TGCGCCAGCAGCTATGAAATCGAGACTAGCAGGCATCGGCAGTTCTTC